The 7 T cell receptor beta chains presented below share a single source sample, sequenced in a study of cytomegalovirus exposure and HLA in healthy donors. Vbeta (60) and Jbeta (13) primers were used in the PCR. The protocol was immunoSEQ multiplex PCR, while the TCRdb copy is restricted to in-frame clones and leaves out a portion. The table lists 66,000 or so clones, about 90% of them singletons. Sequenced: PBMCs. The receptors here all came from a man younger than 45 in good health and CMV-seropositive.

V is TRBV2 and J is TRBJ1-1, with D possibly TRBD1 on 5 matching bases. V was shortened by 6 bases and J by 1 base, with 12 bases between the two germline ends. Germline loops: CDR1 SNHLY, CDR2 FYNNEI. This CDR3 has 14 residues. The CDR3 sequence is CASSSGLTNTEAFF. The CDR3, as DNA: TGTGCCAGCAGCTCGGGACTCACGAACACTGAAGCTTTCTTT.

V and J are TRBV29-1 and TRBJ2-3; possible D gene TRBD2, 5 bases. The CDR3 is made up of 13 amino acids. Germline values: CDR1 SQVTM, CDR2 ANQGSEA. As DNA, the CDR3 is TGCAGTGACGAGGGCCAGGTCGGGAATACGCAGTATTTT. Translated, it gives CSDEGQVGNTQYF.

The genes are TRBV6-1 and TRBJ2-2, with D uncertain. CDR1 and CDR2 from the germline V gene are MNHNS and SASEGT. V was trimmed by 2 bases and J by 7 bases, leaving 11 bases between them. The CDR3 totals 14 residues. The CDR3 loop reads CASSEIRQLGELFF. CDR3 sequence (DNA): TGTGCCAGCAGTGAAATCCGACAACTCGGGGAGCTGTTTTTT.

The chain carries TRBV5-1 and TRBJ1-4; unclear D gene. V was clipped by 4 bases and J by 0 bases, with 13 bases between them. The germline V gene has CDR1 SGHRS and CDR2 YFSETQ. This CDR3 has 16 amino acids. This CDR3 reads CASSHKILATNEKLFF. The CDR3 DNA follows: TGCGCCAGCAGCCACAAAATCCTTGCAACTAATGAAAAACTGTTTTTT.

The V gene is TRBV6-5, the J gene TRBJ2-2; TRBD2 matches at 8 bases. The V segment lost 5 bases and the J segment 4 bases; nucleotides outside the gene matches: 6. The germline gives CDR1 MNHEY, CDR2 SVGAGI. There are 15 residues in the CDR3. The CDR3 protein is CASSPLAGPTGELFF. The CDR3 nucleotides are TGTGCCAGCAGTCCCTTAGCGGGACCCACCGGGGAGCTGTTTTTT.

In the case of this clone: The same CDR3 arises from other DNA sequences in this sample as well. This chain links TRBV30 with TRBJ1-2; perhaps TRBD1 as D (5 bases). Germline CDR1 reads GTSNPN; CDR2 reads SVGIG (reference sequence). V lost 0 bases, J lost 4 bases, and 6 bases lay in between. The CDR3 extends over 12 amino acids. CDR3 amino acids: CAWSVGGYGYTF. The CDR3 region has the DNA TGTGCCTGGAGTGTGGGGGGCTATGGCTACACCTTC.

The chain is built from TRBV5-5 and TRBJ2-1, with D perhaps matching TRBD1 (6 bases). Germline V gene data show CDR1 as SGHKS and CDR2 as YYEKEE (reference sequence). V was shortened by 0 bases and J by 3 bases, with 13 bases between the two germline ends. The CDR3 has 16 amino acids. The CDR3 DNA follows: TGTGCCAGCAGCTTGGGACAGGCCATCTTCTACAATGAGCAGTTCTTC. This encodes CASSLGQAIFYNEQFF.